This T cell receptor (beta chain) was identified during a study of OX40 agonist ivuxolimab in advanced cancers. A word on this clone: No antigen is known for it.

General study results and limits: Fewer expanded clones were found on average in CD4+ than in CD8+ T cells.

V dropped 6 bases and J dropped 8 bases, with 10 bases sitting between them. CDR1 is MGHDK, CDR2 SYGVNS, per germline. This CDR3 has 11 residues. Method: immunoSEQ multiplex PCR; TCRdb's copy keeps in-frame clones and lacks some. The data contain 58,000 or so clones, 85% to 90% of them singletons. V and J are TRBV25-1 and TRBJ1-1; no clear D gene. This receptor was identified in an adult with an advanced solid tumor such as melanoma, head and neck, liver or kidney cancer. Sequencing used CD4+ or CD8+ T cells sorted from blood, obtained in a trial of the OX40 agonist ivuxolimab. The CDR3: CASRFVTEAFF. The CDR3 DNA follows: TGTGCCAGCAGATTTGTGACAGAAGCTTTCTTT.